Listed below are T cell receptor beta chains from one sample, sequenced in a study of T cell responses to AZD1222 COVID-19 vaccine. Assay used: immunoSEQ multiplex PCR; TCRdb lists only in-frame clones, some missing. The sample holds roughly 170,000 clones, 85% to 95% seen once. The specimen was peripheral blood, collected 28 days after the second AZD1222 dose. The origin of the receptors is an adult who received the AZD1222 COVID-19 vaccine. CDR3s include the opening cysteine and the closing phenylalanine or tryptophan. A D gene is named only where the DNA matches it firmly. The size of a clone is reported for some rows only, either as once, few or many, or as a class for expanded clones.

j_call d_call clone_size v_call cdr3_nt cdr3_aa
TRBJ1-1 - - TRBV6-5 TGTGCCAGCCGCGGGCCCGACACTGAAGCTTTCTTT CASRGPDTEAFF
TRBJ1-2 - - TRBV19 TGTGCCAGTAGTATAGCCCCAGATTCTCCGGTACATGGCTACACCTTC CASSIAPDSPVHGYTF
TRBJ1-1 TRBD1 - TRBV6-5 TGTGCCAGCACGGGACAGAGGGAGGCTTTCTTT CASTGQREAFF
TRBJ1-6 - - TRBV12-3/TRBV12-4 TGTGCCAGCAGTTTAGGGGAGTATTCACCCCTCCACTTT CASSLGEYSPLHF
TRBJ1-6 - - TRBV28 TGTGCCAGCAGGCCCCCCCGGGCCCGAAATTCACCCCTCCACTTT CASRPPRARNSPLHF
TRBJ2-6 TRBD1 - TRBV7-8 TGTGCCAGCAGCTCCGTCGAGAGGGGGCCAAAATCTGGGGCCAACGTCCTGACTTTC CASSSVERGPKSGANVLTF
TRBJ1-1 - - TRBV7-3 TGTGCCAGCAGCTTCCGATTCGCTGAAGCTTTCTTT CASSFRFAEAFF
TRBJ1-1 - - TRBV3-1/TRBV3-2 TGTGCCAGCAGCCATGGTCGGCCCAACCTGATGGGAGCTTTCTTT CASSHGRPNLMGAFF
TRBJ2-5 TRBD1 - TRBV5-6 TGTGCCAGCAGCCGGACAGGGGGCGGAGAGACCCAGTACTTC CASSRTGGGETQYF
TRBJ1-2 TRBD1 - TRBV10-2 TGCGCCAGCAGGGAAATCGGGACAGGGGGCTATGGCTACACCTTC CASREIGTGGYGYTF
TRBJ1-5 - - TRBV21-1 TGTGCCAGCAGCAAAGAAGGGACAGCGTCCGAGCCCCAGCATTTT CASSKEGTASEPQHF
TRBJ2-1 - once TRBV6-1 TGTGCCAGCAGTGAAAGGATCCAGGGTGGCTACAATGAGCAGTTCTTC CASSERIQGGYNEQFF
TRBJ2-1 - - TRBV3-1/TRBV3-2 TGTGCCAGCACCAACCAGTCCGGCTGGGAGCAGTTCTTC CASTNQSGWEQFF
TRBJ1-1 - - TRBV2 TGTGCCAGCAGCTCCACCGGGCAACTGAACACTGAAGCTTTCTTT CASSSTGQLNTEAFF
TRBJ2-7 - - TRBV6-5 TGTGCCAGCAGTTACTCGGGGCAGCTCGGCGCCTACGAGCAGTACTTC CASSYSGQLGAYEQYF
TRBJ1-1 TRBD1 - TRBV4-1 TGCGCCAGCAGCCTCACACAGGGGGCCTTGGAAGCTTTCTTT CASSLTQGALEAFF
TRBJ2-1 TRBD2 - TRBV19 TGTGCCAGTACCACCGGGACTAGCGGGGGCCATGAGCAGTTCTTC CASTTGTSGGHEQFF
TRBJ2-1 TRBD2 - TRBV27 TGTGCCAGCCGCTATAGCGGGAGTCTGAATGAGCAGTTCTTC CASRYSGSLNEQFF
TRBJ1-1 - - TRBV19 TGTGCCAGTAGTATAGGGGCAGGGTACACAGTATCCACTGAAGCTTTCTTT CASSIGAGYTVSTEAFF
TRBJ2-7 TRBD1 few TRBV25-1 TGTGCCAGCAGTGATACTCGGACAGGGGCGTACGAGCAGTACTTC CASSDTRTGAYEQYF
TRBJ2-2 TRBD1 - TRBV18 TGTGCCAGCTCACCATTCAGGACAGGGGACACCGGGGAGCTGTTTTTT CASSPFRTGDTGELFF
TRBJ1-1 - - TRBV28 TGTGCCAGCAGTTTTCACCGGAATATCGCGGAAGCTTTCTTT CASSFHRNIAEAFF
TRBJ1-6 - - TRBV7-9 TGTGCCAGCAGTCGCGGACAGATTAATTCACCCCTCCACTTT CASSRGQINSPLHF
TRBJ2-6 TRBD2 - TRBV5-1 TGCGCCAGCAGCACCCGACTAGCCCAAACCTCTGGGGCCAACGTCCTGACTTTC CASSTRLAQTSGANVLTF
TRBJ1-1 TRBD1 - TRBV4-3 TGCGCCAGCAGCCAGCCCATTCCGGGACAGGGGAACACTGAAGCTTTCTTT CASSQPIPGQGNTEAFF
TRBJ2-2 TRBD1 - TRBV29-1 TGCAGCGTGGGGTCTCCGGGACAGGGGGCCGGGGAGCTGTTTTTT CSVGSPGQGAGELFF
TRBJ2-3 - - TRBV19 TGTGCCAGTAGTACCGGGCCTAGCACAGATACGCAGTATTTT CASSTGPSTDTQYF
TRBJ1-4 - - TRBV18 TGTGCCAGCTCATCGGGCAGTTCTAATGAAAAACTGTTTTTT CASSSGSSNEKLFF
TRBJ2-7 - - TRBV2 TGTGCCAGCAGTGAAGTTTCTCTGGGCAGGGAGGATATCTTC CASSEVSLGREDIF
TRBJ2-1 TRBD2 - TRBV7-6 TGTGCCAGCAGCGCGACTAGCGGGGCCTGGAATGAGCAGTTCTTC CASSATSGAWNEQFF
TRBJ2-2 TRBD2 - TRBV11-2 TGTGCCAGCAGCTTAGTACTAGCGGGAAACACCGGGGAGCTGTTTTTT CASSLVLAGNTGELFF
TRBJ1-5 - - TRBV19 TGTGCCAGTAGTATAGGCTGGGGCTTTGGCAATCAGCCCCAGCATTTT CASSIGWGFGNQPQHF
TRBJ1-4 - once TRBV14 TGTGCCAGCAGCCAAGATCTGCGGGAGAAAAAACTGTTTTTT CASSQDLREKKLFF
TRBJ2-7 - - TRBV20-1 TGCAGTGCGAAGGGGAGATACGAGCAGTACTTC CSAKGRYEQYF
TRBJ1-3 - - TRBV3-1/TRBV3-2 TGTGCCAGCAGCTCTCTGTACAGGTCGTCCTCTGGAAACACCATATATTTT CASSSLYRSSSGNTIYF
TRBJ2-3 TRBD1 - TRBV5-1 TGCGCCAGCAGCTTGAGGCAGGGGGCAGATACGCAGTATTTT CASSLRQGADTQYF
TRBJ1-3 TRBD1 once TRBV12-5 TGTGCTAGTGGTCTGGGACAGGGGAGTTCTGGAAACACCATATATTTT CASGLGQGSSGNTIYF
TRBJ1-1 TRBD1 - TRBV6-1 TGTGCCAGCAGTGCTCACAGGGGGCCCGGATTATTGACTGAAGCTTTCTTT CASSAHRGPGLLTEAFF
TRBJ2-3 - - TRBV13 TGTGCCAGCAGCTGGGGCGCAGATACGCAGTATTTT CASSWGADTQYF
TRBJ1-2 - - TRBV19 TGTGCCAGTAGTATCCGGGACACAGCCTATGGCTACACCTTC CASSIRDTAYGYTF
TRBJ1-1 - - TRBV6-6 TGTGCCAGCAGAAATATGGTACAGGGAGGCACTGAAGCTTTCTTT CASRNMVQGGTEAFF
TRBJ1-2 - - TRBV24-1 TGTGCCACCAGTGAGGGGGCGCTGGATGGCTACACCTTC CATSEGALDGYTF
TRBJ2-1 TRBD2 - TRBV3-1/TRBV3-2 TGTGCCAGCAGCTCCTCGGTCGCGGGAGCCCAGTACAATGAGCAGTTCTTC CASSSSVAGAQYNEQFF
TRBJ1-2 - few TRBV21-1 TGTGCCAGCAGCAAAGGGGCACAAAGGGCCAACTATGGCTACACCTTC CASSKGAQRANYGYTF
TRBJ1-5 - - TRBV2 TGTGCCAGCAGTGAAATGGGGGATCAGCCCCAGCATTTT CASSEMGDQPQHF
TRBJ1-6 - - TRBV6-6 TGTGCCAGCCACGATCCCCCGCGAGGGAATTCACCCCTCCACTTT CASHDPPRGNSPLHF